The entry that follows covers one TCR beta chain sequence. Sequencing was performed with immunoSEQ multiplex PCR; in TCRdb, only in-frame clones are kept and a portion is missing. The sample consists of under 110,000 clones, nearly 96% of them appearing once. This sample is drawn from a study of technical replicates of blood from several donors. Germline CDR1 SGHRS, CDR2 YFSETQ. Trimming stripped 7 bases from V and 5 bases from J, with 13 bases between. This CDR3 spans 13 amino acids. The specimen was T cells isolated from PBMCs. The chain recombines TRBV5-1 with TRBJ2-1, with TRBD2 as a possible D gene (5 bases). This clonotype was obtained from a human donor in good health. The CDR3 here is CASDTEGNNEQFF. In DNA, the CDR3 is TGCGCCAGCGACACAGAGGGAAACAATGAGCAGTTCTTC.